A single sample gave rise to the 23 T cell receptor beta chains below, sequenced in a study of post-analysis software for immune sequencing data. Their antigens remain unidentified. Study outcomes and limitations: Included in a set of about 5 TRBV segments more frequent in patients than controls were TRBV5-6, TRBV5-1 and TRBV20-1.

The TCR beta cDNA libraries contained unique molecular identifiers. TCRdb used MiXCR to reprocess the PCR reads, holding one entry per CDR3 protein. The sample lists 600,000 to 700,000 distinct CDR3 sequences; more than 50% were seen once. Source material: blood. The origin of the receptors is a girl aged 2-10 years with multiple sclerosis.

The chain employs TRBV19 and TRBJ2-5; tentative D call: TRBD2 (6 bases). V was pared by 6 bases and J by 5 bases, with 25 bases between. This CDR3 region has 17 residues. Germline V lookup: CDR1 LNHDA, CDR2 SQIVND (reference sequence). The CDR3 bases are TGTGCCAGTAGAAGACTTCACGGGGCTAGCGTTGCGGAGACCCAGTACTTC. Amino acids: CASRRLHGASVAETQYF.

The CDR3, as DNA: TGTGCCAGCAGCATTCCCGGGACAGCTAACTATGGCTACACCTTC. Translating gives CASSIPGTANYGYTF. The rearrangement links TRBV6-6 to TRBJ1-2; 7 nucleotides match TRBD1. The CDR3 length is 15 residues. V was clipped by 6 bases and J by 0 bases; unmatched bases: 7. CDR1 and CDR2 (germline): MNHNY, SVGAGI (reference sequence).

There are a few counts of this clonotype. CDR3 nucleotide sequence: TGCGCCAGCAGCTTCGAAAGGACAGGGGTAGAGACCCAGTACTTC. It yields the protein CASSFERTGVETQYF. This chain connects TRBV5-1 to TRBJ2-5; 9 nucleotides line up with TRBD1. V lost 2 bases, J lost 4 bases, and 6 bases stayed unmatched. The CDR3 loop spans 15 amino acids. Germline V gene sequence: CDR1 SGHRS, CDR2 YFSETQ. The full variable domain, rest sourced from reference TRBV5-1 and TRBJ2-5, is KAGVTQTPRYLIKTRGQQVTLSCSPISGHRSVSWYQQTPGQGLQFLFEYFSETQRNKGNFPGRFSGRQFSNSRSEMNVSTLELGDSALYLCASSFERTGVETQYFGPGTRLLVL.

This clonotype was detected only a few times. This sequence joins TRBV5-1 and TRBJ2-1; 12 bases fit TRBD2. The V gene end was trimmed by 3 bases and the J gene end by 6 bases; junction bases not matched to a gene: 10. Looked up from germline, CDR1 is SGHRS and CDR2 is YFSETQ. The length of the CDR3 is 17 residues. CDR3 bases: TGCGCCAGCAGCTACAACACTCTAGCGGGAGGGGGCAATGAGCAGTTCTTC. It encodes CASSYNTLAGGGNEQFF.

The chain couples TRBV7-6 to TRBJ2-1; weak D call: TRBD2 (6 bases). The CDR3 covers 13 residues. The germline V gene encodes CDR1 SGHVS and CDR2 FNYEAQ. V lost 5 bases, J lost 9 bases, and 14 bases lay in between. The CDR3 here is CASSVAGPGEQFF. CDR3 in DNA: TGTGCCAGCAGCGTGGCGGGGCCGGGTGAGCAGTTCTTC.

This clonotype was picked up a small number of times. V and J are TRBV11-2 and TRBJ2-1; unclear D gene. Germline V gene lookup returns CDR1 SGHAT and CDR2 FQNNGV. CDR3 size: 16 residues. Deletions cut 4 bases from V and 0 bases from J, with 13 bases between. The CDR3: CASSSVKESSYNEQFF. In DNA form, the CDR3 reads TGTGCCAGCAGCTCTGTAAAAGAATCCTCCTACAATGAGCAGTTCTTC.

V and J are TRBV30 and TRBJ2-1; TRBD2 aligns across 7 bases. This CDR3 is built from 15 residues. The germline V gene encodes CDR1 GTSNPN and CDR2 SVGIG (reference sequence). The V segment lost 3 bases and the J segment 0 bases; nucleotides outside the gene matches: 5. This CDR3 is CAWRRAGSSYNEQFF. CDR3 bases: TGTGCCTGGAGACGAGCGGGGAGCTCCTACAATGAGCAGTTCTTC.

The V and J genes are TRBV29-1 and TRBJ2-3; possibly TRBD2 for D (5 bases). CDR3 length: 13 amino acids. Trimming took 4 bases from V and 5 from J, leaving 13 bases between them. Germline V gives CDR1 SQVTM, CDR2 ANQGSEA. The CDR3 here is CSVGGPGLDTQYF. The CDR3, as DNA: TGCAGCGTTGGAGGGCCAGGTCTAGATACGCAGTATTTT.

The genes are TRBV20-1 and TRBJ2-5; tentative D call: TRBD2 (5 bases). V lost 2 bases and J 5 bases, leaving 9 bases between the germline ends. Germline V gene data show CDR1 as DFQATT and CDR2 as SNEGSKA (reference sequence). This CDR3 has 12 residues. The CDR3 region has the DNA TGCAGTGCTAGAACTAGTTCGGAGACCCAGTACTTC. Amino acid sequence: CSARTSSETQYF.

This clonotype was seen more than once but under ten times. This chain joins TRBV7-9 and TRBJ1-2, with D perhaps TRBD1 (5 bases). Per germline, CDR1 SEHNR and CDR2 FQNEAQ (reference sequence). V shed 5 bases and J shed 2 bases, with 15 bases lying between them. This CDR3 contains 15 residues. The CDR3 DNA is TGTGCCAGCAGCCTGCGGGGCAGGATAAACTATGGCTACACCTTC. The encoded protein is CASSLRGRINYGYTF.

The chain is built from TRBV18 and TRBJ2-4; no definite D call. CDR3 size: 17 residues. Germline CDR1 KGHSH, CDR2 LQKENI. Trimming took 5 bases from V and 5 from J, leaving 22 bases between them. CDR3 coding DNA: TGTGCCAGCTCAGGCCCGTTTACCTTGAGCGAAGAAAACATTCAGTACTTC. Translated, it gives CASSGPFTLSEENIQYF.

This rearrangement joins TRBV15 to TRBJ2-1; D is possibly TRBD2 (5 bases). This CDR3 is built from 14 residues. Germline CDR1 is LNHNV and CDR2 is YYDKDF (reference sequence). Trimming took off 5 bases at V and 3 bases at J, with 11 bases between the two ends. As DNA, the CDR3 is TGTGCCACCAGCCAAGCGGAAGACTACAATGAGCAGTTCTTC. Protein sequence: CATSQAEDYNEQFF.

The chain employs TRBV27 and TRBJ1-2; 8 bases line up with TRBD1. CDR3 length: 15 amino acids. Unmatched junction bases numbered 9, after V lost 5 bases and J lost 4 bases. Looked up from germline, CDR1 is MNHEY and CDR2 is SMNVEV (reference sequence). The CDR3 loop is CASSPGTGRLYGYTF. CDR3 coding DNA: TGTGCCAGCAGTCCGGGGACAGGCCGTCTCTATGGCTACACCTTC.

The CDR3 DNA reads TGCAGTGCTAGAGATCCGCGGGAGGGCCTAAACGAGCAGTACTTC. Amino acid sequence: CSARDPREGLNEQYF. The gene calls are TRBV20-1 and TRBJ2-7; 9 nucleotides agree with TRBD2. V lost 0 bases to trimming and J lost 5 bases; unmatched junction nucleotides: 8. CDR3 length: 15 residues. Germline V CDR1 and CDR2: DFQATT, SNEGSKA (reference sequence).

The rearrangement links TRBV6-6 to TRBJ1-2; D possibly corresponds to TRBD1 (5 bases). The V gene lost 0 bases and the J gene lost 4 bases, with 6 bases spanning the gap. Germline values: CDR1 MNHNY, CDR2 SVGAGI (reference sequence). The CDR3 length is 13 residues. CDR3 sequence: CASSYSTAYGYTF. CDR3 nucleotide sequence: TGTGCCAGCAGTTACTCGACAGCCTATGGCTACACCTTC.

Points on this clonotype: One end of the junction is discordant with germline, which a read error may explain. In nucleotides, the CDR3 is TGCGCCAGCAGCTCCGGACAGACGAACACCGGGGAGCGGTTTTTT. Encoded protein: CASSSGQTNTGERFF. The V gene is TRBV5-1, the J gene TRBJ2-2, with a possible D match to TRBD1 (6 bases). Germline assignment: CDR1 SGHRS and CDR2 YFSETQ. The CDR3 runs 15 residues.

This chain joins TRBV11-2 and TRBJ2-4, with 13 positions matching TRBD2. Germline CDR1 and CDR2: SGHAT and FQNNGV. The CDR3 contains 18 residues. V dropped 0 bases and J dropped 2; count of bases not matched to a gene: 4. CDR3 coding DNA: TGTGCCAGCAGCTTAGATCCGGGACTAGCGGGGACCAAAAACATTCAGTACTTC. This codes for CASSLDPGLAGTKNIQYF. The whole variable domain, remainder taken from reference TRBV11-2 and TRBJ2-4, is EAGVAQSPRYKIIEKRQSVAFWCNPISGHATLYWYQQILGQGPKLLIQFQNNGVVDDSQLPKDRFSAERLKGVDSTLKIQPAKLEDSAVYLCASSLDPGLAGTKNIQYFGAGTRLSVL.

This clonotype occurred a few times. The chain employs TRBV6-5 and TRBJ2-3; D uncertain. Germline-derived CDR1 and CDR2 are MNHEY and SVGAGI. The CDR3 is 15 amino acids. The V gene lost 0 bases and the J gene lost 6 bases, with 13 bases spanning the gap. The CDR3 sequence is CASSYSGSFADTQYF. The CDR3 coding sequence is TGTGCCAGCAGTTACTCGGGGTCTTTCGCGGATACGCAGTATTTT.

V is TRBV7-9 and J is TRBJ2-1, with a weak D call TRBD2 (7 bases). Deletions cut 5 bases from V and 5 bases from J, with 19 bases between. Germline CDR1 and CDR2: SEHNR and FQNEAQ (reference sequence). The CDR3 is made up of 16 amino acids. The CDR3 is CASSPRGAVWDNEQFF. CDR3 DNA sequence: TGTGCCAGCAGCCCACGGGGGGCCGTATGGGACAATGAGCAGTTCTTC.

This chain uses TRBV11-2 with TRBJ2-3, with D possibly TRBD2 on 6 matching bases. Germline V CDR1 and CDR2: SGHAT, FQNNGV. The CDR3 has 16 residues. Deletions cut 6 bases from V and 6 bases from J, with 22 bases between. The CDR3 DNA is TGTGCCAGCAGTTACGCGGGACTTCGCTCCGACGATACGCAGTATTTT. It is translated as CASSYAGLRSDDTQYF.

V is TRBV7-2 and J is TRBJ2-4, with D unclear. The CDR3 has 12 residues. The germline CDR1 and CDR2 sequences are SGHTA and FQGNSA. Between the trimmed V and J ends, which lost 3 bases and 15 bases, there was a span of 15 bases. The CDR3 here is CASSLAVGPRYF. The CDR3 DNA is TGTGCCAGCAGCTTGGCGGTCGGACCTCGGTACTTC.

The rearrangement links TRBV2 to TRBJ2-1; unclear D gene. The V gene's germline CDR1 is SNHLY and CDR2 FYNNEI. Trimming took off 4 bases at V and 3 bases at J, with 10 bases between the two ends. CDR3 length: 14 residues. CDR3 bases: TGTGCCAGCAGTGGACAAAACTTCTACAATGAGCAGTTCTTC. Translating it yields CASSGQNFYNEQFF.

This clonotype was detected a few times. V gene TRBV10-3 combines with J gene TRBJ2-5; 7 nucleotides agree with TRBD1. The germline V gene encodes CDR1 ENHRY and CDR2 SYGVKD. This CDR3 region has 13 residues. With V trimmed by 6 bases and J by 4 bases, 5 bases remained unmatched. CDR3 loop: CAISAGGSETQYF. The CDR3 nucleotides are TGTGCCATCAGCGCAGGGGGTTCAGAGACCCAGTACTTC.